The sequence of this TCR beta chain was determined in a study of blood T cell repertoires in COVID-19. Study at large: Samples taken during acute and convalescent COVID-19 were collected in the United States, Italy and Spain.

Authors' analysis steps: The assay estimated nucleated cells by amplifying reference gene primers. Data came from immunoSEQ multiplex PCR; TCRdb stores just in-frame clones and leaves some out. For V, J and clone size, that table is used; D and trimming come from the DNA. The table lists some 54,000 clones, about nine tenths of them singletons. The germline V and J ends were trimmed by 4 bases and 2 bases, with 8 bases remaining between them. Per germline, CDR1 MDHEN and CDR2 SYDVKM. CDR3 size: 13 residues. This receptor was taken from a man at least 80 years old with active or convalescent COVID-19. V usage is TRBV28 and J usage is TRBJ1-2; tentative D call: TRBD1 (6 bases). Sequencing used peripheral blood. In DNA form, the CDR3 reads TGTGCCAGCAGTTACGGACAGAACTATGGCTACACCTTC. Its protein product is CASSYGQNYGYTF.